These 19 T cell receptor beta chains were all obtained from the same sample, sequenced in a study of blood T cell repertoires in COVID-19. Assay: immunoSEQ multiplex PCR; the TCRdb copy retains only in-frame clones and omits some. The profile covers approximately 300,000 clones, with 70% to 90% appearing a single time and under 8% taken by the ten largest. The material sequenced was peripheral blood. The receptors were gathered from a man younger than 35 who had recovered from COVID-19.

Only one count was recorded for this clone. V usage is TRBV29-1 and J usage is TRBJ1-2; 8 bases line up with TRBD1. Trimming removed 8 bases from V and 0 bases from J; junction bases left unmatched: 5. The germline CDR1 and CDR2 sequences are SQVTM and ANQGSEA. The CDR3 runs to 13 residues. This chain's CDR3 is CSTQTGANYGYTF. CDR3 nucleotide sequence: TGCAGCACCCAGACAGGGGCTAACTATGGCTACACCTTC.

In DNA form, the CDR3 reads TGCAGCGACATAGGGGGGGCATGGAATGAGCAGTTCTTC. Translation gives CSDIGGAWNEQFF. The rearrangement uses TRBV29-1 and TRBJ2-1; perhaps TRBD2 as D (7 bases). Germline assignment: CDR1 SQVTM and CDR2 ANQGSEA. This CDR3 spans 13 amino acids. Trimming took off 7 bases at V and 7 bases at J, with 17 bases between the two ends.

The rearrangement links TRBV20-1 to TRBJ2-7; D gene unclear. Germline V CDR1 and CDR2: DFQATT, SNEGSKA (reference sequence). CDR3 length equals 11 residues. The V end was cut by 6 bases, the J end by 3 bases, with 9 bases between. CDR3 bases: TGCAGTGCCCGTATTAACTACGAGCAGTACTTC. This gives the protein CSARINYEQYF.

This chain links TRBV20-1 with TRBJ2-3; a weak D match, TRBD1 (5 bases). Germline V gene lookup returns CDR1 DFQATT and CDR2 SNEGSKA (reference sequence). The ends were cut back, 3 bases at V and 0 bases at J, with 13 bases in the middle. The CDR3 extends over 15 amino acids. CDR3 sequence (DNA): TGCAGTGCTAGTGGGCAGGGCCCTAGCACAGATACGCAGTATTTT. Translation: CSASGQGPSTDTQYF.

This chain uses TRBV7-9 with TRBJ1-1; tentatively, D is TRBD1 (5 bases). The CDR3 sequence is 16 residues long. Trimming took 6 bases from V and 1 from J, leaving 18 bases between them. Germline V gene lookup returns CDR1 SEHNR and CDR2 FQNEAQ (reference sequence). CDR3 protein: CASRVRTGKGNTEAFF. The CDR3 DNA reads as TGTGCCAGCAGGGTACGCACAGGTAAAGGGAACACTGAAGCTTTCTTT.

The chain employs TRBV19 and TRBJ2-2, with TRBD1 identical over 10 bases. The CDR3 runs 14 residues. Germline lookup yields CDR1 LNHDA and CDR2 SQIVND (reference sequence). Trimming cost V 5 bases and J 8 bases; bases outside gene matches: 5. The CDR3 DNA follows: TGTGCCAGTAGTTGGGGACAGGGGTTTGGGGAGCTGTTTTTT. Its translation is CASSWGQGFGELFF.

The chain recombines TRBV12-1 with TRBJ2-2; the table's D call, TRBD1, was not checked against the DNA. TRBV12-1 constitutes a pseudogene. The CDR3 spans 17 residues. CDR3 sequence: CASSPVWDRGNTGELFF. CDR3 DNA sequence: TGTGCCAGCAGCCCTGTGTGGGACAGGGGGAACACCGGGGAGCTGTTTTTT.

The V and J genes are TRBV5-5 and TRBJ2-7; no firm D call. V was pared by 2 bases and J by 3 bases, with 9 bases between. The CDR3 runs to 13 residues. CDR1 is SGHKS, CDR2 YYEKEE, per germline (reference sequence). This CDR3 is CASSFVEYYEQYF. The CDR3 bases are TGTGCCAGCAGCTTTGTGGAGTACTACGAGCAGTACTTC. Supplemented by reference TRBV5-5 and TRBJ2-7, the full variable domain reads DAGVTQSPTHLIKTRGQQVTLRCSPISGHKSVSWYQQVLGQGPQFIFQYYEKEERGRGNFPDRFSARQFPNYSSELNVNALLLGDSALYLCASSFVEYYEQYFGPGTRLTVT.

The chain recombines TRBV19 with TRBJ2-7; D unclear. CDR1 and CDR2 (germline): LNHDA, SQIVND (reference sequence). This CDR3 contains 13 residues. V dropped 2 bases and J dropped 4 bases, with 9 bases sitting between them. As DNA, the CDR3 is TGTGCCAGTAGTATATCCCCCTTGTACGAGCAGTACTTC. The encoded protein is CASSISPLYEQYF.

V usage is TRBV30 and J usage is TRBJ2-5; 10 bases are a match to TRBD1. V shed 0 bases, J shed 6 bases, and the junction held 10 bases outside the gene matches. CDR3 length equals 16 residues. The germline gives CDR1 GTSNPN, CDR2 SVGIG (reference sequence). This CDR3 reads CAWSVPYRTGGKTQYF. The CDR3 nucleotides read TGTGCCTGGAGTGTACCTTATCGGACAGGGGGGAAGACCCAGTACTTC.

V and J are TRBV19 and TRBJ2-1; TRBD1 matches 8 bases. The CDR3 has 16 residues. CDR1 LNHDA and CDR2 SQIVND come from the germline V gene (reference sequence). Unmatched junction bases numbered 11, after V lost 3 bases and J lost 7 bases. This CDR3 is CASSILGQGARNEQFF. The CDR3 DNA reads TGTGCCAGTAGTATTCTTGGGCAGGGGGCAAGAAATGAGCAGTTCTTC.

The chain carries TRBV7-9 and TRBJ2-7; D perhaps matches TRBD1 (6 bases). CDR1 and CDR2 from the germline V gene are SEHNR and FQNEAQ (reference sequence). The CDR3 spans 14 residues. Trimming pared 5 bases from V and 2 bases from J, leaving 13 bases between. CDR3 in amino acids: CASSPRQAPYEQYF. Here the CDR3 DNA reads TGTGCCAGCAGCCCCCGACAGGCCCCCTACGAGCAGTACTTC.

This chain uses TRBV19 with TRBJ1-1, with 7 positions matching TRBD1. The CDR3 runs 14 residues. V shed 5 bases, J shed 3 bases, and the junction held 6 bases outside the gene matches. The germline V gene encodes CDR1 LNHDA and CDR2 SQIVND (reference sequence). This CDR3 is CASSQQGLDTEAFF. For the CDR3, the DNA is TGTGCCAGTAGTCAACAGGGGCTCGACACTGAAGCTTTCTTT.

The chain couples TRBV15 to TRBJ1-1, with D uncertain. In germline, CDR1 is LNHNV, CDR2 YYDKDF (reference sequence). Trimming cost V 3 bases and J 2 bases, with 7 bases left between them. The CDR3 has 13 residues. CDR3 sequence (DNA): TGTGCCACCAGCAGGACACCTAACACTGAAGCTTTCTTT. This gives the protein CATSRTPNTEAFF.

This clone was seen a single time. The chain employs TRBV29-1 and TRBJ1-2, with 8 positions matching TRBD1. After removal of 6 bases from V and 5 bases from J, the junction contained 5 bases not matched to a gene. This CDR3 has 12 residues. Germline CDR1 is SQVTM and CDR2 is ANQGSEA. The CDR3 protein is CSVPGGRYGYTF. The CDR3 coding sequence is TGCAGCGTGCCAGGGGGCAGGTATGGCTACACCTTC.

The chain uses TRBV18 and TRBJ1-5; 8 bases line up with TRBD1. V dropped 2 bases and J dropped 3; count of bases not matched to a gene: 6. The CDR3 totals 16 residues. Germline V gene sequence: CDR1 KGHSH, CDR2 LQKENI. CDR3 coding DNA: TGTGCCAGCTCACCAGGGACAGGAGCCATCAATCAGCCCCAGCATTTT. Translating gives CASSPGTGAINQPQHF. Full variable domain (outside the CDR3, taken from reference TRBV18 and TRBJ1-5): NAGVMQNPRHLVRRRGQEARLRCSPMKGHSHVYWYRQLPEEGLKFMVYLQKENIIDESGMPKERFSAEFPKEGPSILRIQQVVRGDSAAYFCASSPGTGAINQPQHFGDGTRLSIL.

This chain links TRBV5-5 with TRBJ2-2; D perhaps matches TRBD2 (6 bases). The V end lost 4 bases, the J end lost 4 bases, and 11 bases lay between the germline ends. This CDR3 region has 14 residues. Per the germline V gene, CDR1 is SGHKS and CDR2 is YYEKEE (reference sequence). The CDR3 protein is CASSQGLPTGELFF. The CDR3 DNA is TGTGCCAGCAGCCAGGGACTTCCCACCGGGGAGCTGTTTTTT.

This chain uses TRBV9 with TRBJ1-1; perhaps TRBD1 as D (6 bases). The CDR3 runs to 12 residues. CDR1 SGDLS and CDR2 YYNGEE come from the germline V gene. V shed 5 bases and J shed 5 bases, with 10 bases lying between them. CDR3 region: CASRGRGTEAFF. The CDR3, as DNA: TGTGCCAGCAGGGGCAGGGGAACTGAAGCTTTCTTT.

This clone was seen just once. The rearrangement uses TRBV19 and TRBJ1-1, with D perhaps matching TRBD1 (5 bases). The CDR3 runs to 15 residues. The ends were cut back, 1 base at V and 4 bases at J, with 13 bases in the middle. From germline, CDR1 is LNHDA and CDR2 SQIVND (reference sequence). CDR3 in DNA: TGTGCCAGTAGTATAGGCAGCAGGGCCCTCACTGAAGCTTTCTTT. Protein sequence: CASSIGSRALTEAFF. Full variable domain (outside the CDR3, taken from reference TRBV19 and TRBJ1-1): DGGITQSPKYLFRKEGQNVTLSCEQNLNHDAMYWYRQDPGQGLRLIYYSQIVNDFQKGDIAEGYSVSREKKESFPLTVTSAQKNPTAFYLCASSIGSRALTEAFFGQGTRLTVV.